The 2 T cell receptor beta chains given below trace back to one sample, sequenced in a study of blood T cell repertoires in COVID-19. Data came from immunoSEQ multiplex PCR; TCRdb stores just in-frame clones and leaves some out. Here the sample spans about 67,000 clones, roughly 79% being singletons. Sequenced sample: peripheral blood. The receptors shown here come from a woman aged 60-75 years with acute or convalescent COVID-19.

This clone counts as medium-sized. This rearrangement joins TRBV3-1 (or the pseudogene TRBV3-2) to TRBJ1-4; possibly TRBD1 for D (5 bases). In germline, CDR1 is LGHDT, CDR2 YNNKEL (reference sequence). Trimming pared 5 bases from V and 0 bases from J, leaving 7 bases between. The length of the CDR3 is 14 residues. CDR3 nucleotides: TGTGCCAGCAGCAAGACAGCAACTAATGAAAAACTGTTTTTT. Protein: CASSKTATNEKLFF.

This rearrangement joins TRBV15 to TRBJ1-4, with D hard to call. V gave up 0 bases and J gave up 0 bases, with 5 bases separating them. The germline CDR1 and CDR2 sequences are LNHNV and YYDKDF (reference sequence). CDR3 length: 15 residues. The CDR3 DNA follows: TGTGCCACCAGCAGAGAGGGAGCAACTAATGAAAAACTGTTTTTT. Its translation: CATSREGATNEKLFF.